Presented here are 5 T cell receptor beta chains from one specimen sequenced in a study of blood T cell repertoires in COVID-19. Sequencing was performed with immunoSEQ multiplex PCR; in TCRdb, only in-frame clones are kept and a portion is missing. The table shows around 360,000 clones, with approximately 87% occurring only once. Sequencing was done on a sample of peripheral blood. These receptors came from a woman aged 25 to 45 with COVID-19, enrolled during active disease.

The genes are TRBV4-3 and TRBJ1-2; 9 bases agree with TRBD1. Germline values: CDR1 LGHNA, CDR2 YSLEER. Trimming removed 5 bases from V and 3 bases from J; junction bases left unmatched: 4. The CDR3 loop spans 14 amino acids. Here the CDR3 reads CASSYRTGDYGYTF. The CDR3 region has the DNA TGCGCCAGCAGCTACCGGACAGGGGACTATGGCTACACCTTC.

The CDR3 nucleotides read TGCGCCAGCGGGCCCCAAGCGGGTCTCGAAAACACCATATATTTT. Amino acid sequence: CASGPQAGLENTIYF. This chain connects TRBV5-1 to TRBJ1-3; no firm D call. The CDR3 has 15 residues. Trimming pared 7 bases from V and 6 bases from J, leaving 20 bases between. In germline, CDR1 is SGHRS, CDR2 YFSETQ.

This clone was found a few times. The rearrangement links TRBV5-4 to TRBJ2-7; maybe TRBD1 (6 bases). The CDR3 is made up of 12 amino acids. Trimming stripped 2 bases from V and 5 bases from J, with 8 bases between. Germline CDR1 and CDR2: SGHNT and YYREEE (reference sequence). The CDR3: CASSLAGDEQYF. CDR3 DNA: TGTGCCAGCAGCTTAGCAGGGGACGAGCAGTACTTC.

The rearrangement joins TRBV6-5 to TRBJ1-2; D might be TRBD1 (5 bases). The germline CDR1 and CDR2 sequences are MNHEY and SVGAGI. This CDR3 spans 12 amino acids. Deletions cut 7 bases from V and 8 bases from J, with 14 bases between. The CDR3 is CASTQGPNGYTF. In DNA form, the CDR3 reads TGTGCCAGCACCCAGGGCCCGAACGGCTACACCTTC.

The gene calls are TRBV2 and TRBJ1-2; no definite D call. The length of the CDR3 is 16 residues. Trimming cost V 4 bases and J 2 bases, with 17 bases left between them. The germline gives CDR1 SNHLY, CDR2 FYNNEI. As DNA, the CDR3 is TGTGCCAGCAGTGTAAGTGGAGTAGCGAGAAACTATGGCTACACCTTC. This gives the protein CASSVSGVARNYGYTF.